The next 31 T cell receptor beta chains were all read from a single sample in a study of beta chain features in type 1 diabetes. Which antigens these TCRs recognize remains unknown. Study-level points and caveats: TCRB CDR3s were moderately but significantly shorter in Type 1 diabetes patients in all four CD4+ subsets.

Reverse transcription of all isolated RNA meant that expressed TCRB transcripts were sequenced. The table came from immunoSEQ multiplex PCR; TCRdb's copy has only in-frame clones and leaves some out. The sample has roughly 150,000 clones, roughly 9% seen once. Sequencing used central memory CD4+ T cells from blood. The receptors here all came from a woman aged 25 to 39 with type 1 diabetes.

This sequence joins TRBV27 and TRBJ1-1; tentative D call: TRBD1 (6 bases). This CDR3 region has 13 residues. The germline V gene has CDR1 MNHEY and CDR2 SMNVEV (reference sequence). Trimming cost V 5 bases and J 4 bases, with 11 bases left between them. CDR3 DNA: TGTGCCAGCAGTCTTCAGGGGCGCACTGAAGCTTTCTTT. Its protein is CASSLQGRTEAFF.

The CDR3 nucleotides are TGCGCCAGCAGCTTGGGGTCGGTGAGCACTGAAGCTTTCTTT. It yields the protein CASSLGSVSTEAFF. The chain links TRBV5-1 to TRBJ1-1; D gene ambiguous. V was shortened by 0 bases and J by 4 bases, with 10 bases between the two germline ends. The CDR3 is made up of 14 amino acids. From germline, CDR1 is SGHRS and CDR2 YFSETQ.

This clone was counted only a few times. The chain combines TRBV5-4 with TRBJ1-2; D not resolved. With 4 bases removed from V and 6 bases from J, the gap between germline ends came to 16 bases. CDR3 size: 14 residues. Germline CDR1 reads SGHNT; CDR2 reads YYREEE (reference sequence). The CDR3 region has the DNA TGTGCCAGCAGCCAAGATGGCAGGATGGATGGCTACACCTTC. Protein sequence: CASSQDGRMDGYTF.

On this clone: This sample also contains other DNA sequences that code for the same CDR3. The J gene is TRBJ2-2, the V gene TRBV5-4, with 9 bases aligning to TRBD2. V was clipped by 2 bases and J by 5 bases; unmatched bases: 7. Germline V CDR1 and CDR2: SGHNT, YYREEE (reference sequence). The CDR3 is 16 amino acids. CDR3 sequence reads: CASSFGGRAGTGELFF. CDR3 DNA sequence: TGTGCCAGCAGCTTCGGCGGGAGGGCCGGAACCGGGGAGCTGTTTTTT.

This clone occurred a few times. The chain recombines TRBV4-1 with TRBJ1-2; D is ambiguous. Germline CDR1 and CDR2: MGHRA and YSYEKL. With 0 bases removed from V and 4 bases from J, the gap between germline ends came to 12 bases. The CDR3 length is 15 residues. Here the CDR3 reads CASSQEYQFSYGYTF. The CDR3 region has the DNA TGCGCCAGCAGCCAAGAATACCAATTTAGCTATGGCTACACCTTC.

This clone was picked up a small number of times. The rearrangement uses TRBV28 and TRBJ2-1; TRBD2 matches 9 bases. V trimming: 4 bases; J trimming: 4 bases; junction bases outside the gene matches: 8. Germline V lookup: CDR1 MDHEN, CDR2 SYDVKM. The CDR3 is 16 amino acids. CDR3 in amino acids: CASSYLASGKYNEQFF. Written as DNA, the CDR3 is TGTGCCAGCAGTTACCTTGCTAGCGGGAAATACAATGAGCAGTTCTTC.

This clone was seen only a few times. The chain recombines TRBV5-1 with TRBJ2-1, with D perhaps TRBD2 (6 bases). The germline CDR1 and CDR2 sequences are SGHRS and YFSETQ. The CDR3 covers 13 residues. V was pared by 2 bases and J by 10 bases, with 13 bases between. DNA for the CDR3: TGCGCCAGCAGCTTTAGTGGGGAGGAGGAGCAGTTCTTC. As protein: CASSFSGEEEQFF.

This chain connects TRBV5-1 to TRBJ1-2; TRBD1 might be the D (5 bases). Germline loops: CDR1 SGHRS, CDR2 YFSETQ. Deletions cut 3 bases from V and 3 bases from J, with 9 bases between. This CDR3 region has 13 residues. The CDR3, as DNA: TGCGCCAGCAGCTCACGGGGGGACTATGGCTACACCTTC. The encoded protein is CASSSRGDYGYTF.

V and J are TRBV2 and TRBJ2-7; the D gene is possibly TRBD1 (5 bases). The germline gives CDR1 SNHLY, CDR2 FYNNEI. CDR3 size: 14 residues. Trimming removed 2 bases at V and 7 bases at J, with 15 bases between. CDR3 loop: CASSEWGRTEEQYF. CDR3 DNA: TGTGCCAGCAGTGAATGGGGCAGGACGGAGGAGCAGTACTTC. Full variable domain (missing parts from reference TRBV2 and TRBJ2-7): EPEVTQTPSHQVTQMGQEVILRCVPISNHLYFYWYRQILGQKVEFLVSFYNNEISEKSEIFDDQFSVERPDGSNFTLKIRSTKLEDSAMYFCASSEWGRTEEQYFGPGTRLTVT.

This clone was picked up a small number of times. V is TRBV29-1 and J is TRBJ2-1; D is perhaps TRBD2 (5 bases). V lost 4 bases and J lost 0, with 13 bases in between. Germline CDR1 and CDR2: SQVTM and ANQGSEA. This CDR3 contains 15 residues. CDR3 region: CSVGASPSSYNEQFF. DNA of the CDR3: TGCAGCGTTGGGGCTAGCCCGAGCTCCTACAATGAGCAGTTCTTC.

V is TRBV5-1 and J is TRBJ2-1; TRBD2 agrees at 9 bases. The V gene's germline CDR1 is SGHRS and CDR2 YFSETQ. The V gene end was trimmed by 5 bases and the J gene end by 6 bases; junction bases not matched to a gene: 9. The CDR3 loop spans 15 amino acids. The CDR3 nucleotides are TGCGCCAGCAGAATGGCCGTTAGCGGGAGCAATGAGCAGTTCTTC. Translating it yields CASRMAVSGSNEQFF. Variable domain in full (rest from reference TRBV5-1 and TRBJ2-1): KAGVTQTPRYLIKTRGQQVTLSCSPISGHRSVSWYQQTPGQGLQFLFEYFSETQRNKGNFPGRFSGRQFSNSRSEMNVSTLELGDSALYLCASRMAVSGSNEQFFGPGTRLTVL.

This clone was found a few times. The rearrangement joins TRBV28 to TRBJ1-1; 7 bases are shared with TRBD1. V lost 3 bases, J lost 6 bases, and 4 bases stayed unmatched. Per the germline V gene, CDR1 is MDHEN and CDR2 is SYDVKM. The CDR3 loop spans 13 amino acids. In DNA form, the CDR3 reads TGTGCCAGCAGTTTGGAGCAGGGGGCTGAAGCTTTCTTT. Amino acid sequence: CASSLEQGAEAFF.

This clone was counted at least ten times. The gene calls are TRBV5-5 and TRBJ1-1; 7 bases are shared with TRBD1. V lost 4 bases and J lost 5; bases outside the gene matches: 8. Germline assignment: CDR1 SGHKS and CDR2 YYEKEE (reference sequence). The CDR3 has 14 amino acids. CDR3 loop: CASSLNRGKTEAFF. The DNA for the CDR3 is TGTGCCAGCAGCCTGAACAGGGGAAAGACTGAAGCTTTCTTT.

This chain joins TRBV30 and TRBJ2-5, with TRBD2 identical over 13 bases. Trimming at V came to 1 base and at J to 5 bases, leaving 4 bases not matched to a gene. CDR1 and CDR2 (germline): GTSNPN, SVGIG (reference sequence). The CDR3 has 15 amino acids. The DNA for the CDR3 is TGTGCCTGGAGTGCGGGACTAGCGGGAATGGAGACCCAGTACTTC. This gives the protein CAWSAGLAGMETQYF.

V gene TRBV7-6 combines with J gene TRBJ2-1, with a tentative D call TRBD1 (6 bases). Germline CDR1 is SGHVS and CDR2 is FNYEAQ. There are 15 residues in the CDR3. The V gene lost 2 bases and the J gene lost 4 bases, with 12 bases spanning the gap. The CDR3 DNA is TGTGCCAGCAGCTTAAACCAGGGGCTTTACAATGAGCAGTTCTTC. It yields the protein CASSLNQGLYNEQFF.

CDR3: CASSQDRRAAGNEKLFF. The CDR3 DNA reads TGCGCCAGCAGCCAAGATAGACGGGCCGCAGGGAATGAAAAACTGTTTTTT. This chain connects TRBV4-1 to TRBJ1-4, with D perhaps matching TRBD1 (5 bases). Trimming left V 0 bases short and J 5 bases short, with 16 bases between. The CDR3 totals 17 residues. Germline V gives CDR1 MGHRA, CDR2 YSYEKL.

The V call is TRBV2, the J call TRBJ2-1; TRBD1 matches at 9 bases. The V and J ends lost 10 bases and 5 bases, in that order; junction bases with no gene match: 6. Germline V gives CDR1 SNHLY, CDR2 FYNNEI. The CDR3 totals 13 residues. CDR3 nucleotides: TGTGCCACCCGGGACAGGGAGCACAATGAGCAGTTCTTC. Amino acids: CATRDREHNEQFF. Full variable domain (missing parts from reference TRBV2 and TRBJ2-1): EPEVTQTPSHQVTQMGQEVILRCVPISNHLYFYWYRQILGQKVEFLVSFYNNEISEKSEIFDDQFSVERPDGSNFTLKIRSTKLEDSAMYFCATRDREHNEQFFGPGTRLTVL.

This clone was recorded a few times. J is TRBJ1-2 and V is TRBV30; 9 bases are a match to TRBD1. The CDR3 runs 13 residues. Looked up from germline, CDR1 is GTSNPN and CDR2 is SVGIG (reference sequence). The V gene end was trimmed by 0 bases and the J gene end by 7 bases; junction bases not matched to a gene: 3. The CDR3 nucleotides read TGTGCCTGGAGTGTAGGGGGACAGGGTGGCTACACCTTC. This encodes CAWSVGGQGGYTF.

This clone showed up just a few times. The chain joins TRBV9 to TRBJ1-2; no clear D. V gave up 0 bases and J gave up 0 bases, with 12 bases separating them. This CDR3 spans 16 amino acids. CDR1 is SGDLS and CDR2 is YYNGEE in the germline V gene. The CDR3 coding sequence is TGTGCCAGCAGCGTAGGGGCAGCATCAGCTAACTATGGCTACACCTTC. This sequence encodes CASSVGAASANYGYTF.

This clone appeared a few times. The chain links TRBV5-1 to TRBJ1-1, with D possibly matching TRBD1 (6 bases). The length of the CDR3 is 13 residues. Looked up from germline, CDR1 is SGHRS and CDR2 is YFSETQ. Trimming removed 4 bases at V and 6 bases at J, with 13 bases between. Here the CDR3 reads CASSPDSLAEAFF. The DNA for the CDR3 is TGCGCCAGCAGCCCGGACAGCCTAGCTGAAGCTTTCTTT.

This chain links TRBV7-9 with TRBJ2-7; D unclear. CDR3 length equals 12 residues. Germline V CDR1 and CDR2: SEHNR, FQNEAQ (reference sequence). Deletions cut 3 bases from V and 3 bases from J, with 6 bases between. This CDR3 reads CASSFLGYEQYF. In DNA form, the CDR3 reads TGTGCCAGCAGCTTCCTCGGCTACGAGCAGTACTTC. The variable domain in full, completed from reference TRBV7-9 and TRBJ2-7, reads DTGVSQNPRHKITKRGQNVTFRCDPISEHNRLYWYRQTLGQGPEFLTYFQNEAQLEKSRLLSDRFSAERPKGSFSTLEIQRTEQGDSAMYLCASSFLGYEQYFGPGTRLTVT.

The genes are TRBV12-5 and TRBJ2-4; 9 bases fit TRBD2. The CDR3 length is 16 residues. Germline CDR1 is LGHNT and CDR2 is FRNRAP. V lost 5 bases and J lost 3; bases outside the gene matches: 8. The CDR3 DNA follows: TGTGCTAGTGGTCTAGCGGGATTGCTGGGCAAAAACATTCAGTACTTC. Encoded protein: CASGLAGLLGKNIQYF.

The V call is TRBV30, the J call TRBJ1-5; D is possibly TRBD1 (6 bases). Germline CDR1 GTSNPN, CDR2 SVGIG (reference sequence). The CDR3 runs to 14 residues. Trimming removed 5 bases from V and 4 bases from J, with 15 bases in between. The CDR3 sequence is CAWSTGNLNQPQHF. The CDR3 DNA reads TGTGCCTGGTCCACAGGGAATTTAAATCAGCCCCAGCATTTT.

The V and J genes are TRBV30 and TRBJ1-2; 8 bases are shared with TRBD1. This CDR3 comprises 16 residues. Trimming took 1 base from V and 3 from J; bases not matched to a gene: 10. Germline CDR1 reads GTSNPN; CDR2 reads SVGIG (reference sequence). CDR3 in DNA: TGTGCCTGGAGTGCACCGGGACAGGACTTGGACTATGGCTACACCTTC. Encoded protein: CAWSAPGQDLDYGYTF.

There are a few counts of this clone. This chain joins TRBV7-9 and TRBJ2-7; D remains ambiguous. The V gene lost 3 bases and the J gene lost 0 bases, with 6 bases spanning the gap. From germline, CDR1 is SEHNR and CDR2 FQNEAQ (reference sequence). The CDR3 has 13 residues. CDR3 loop: CASSFSSSYEQYF. The CDR3 DNA reads TGTGCCAGCAGCTTTTCGAGCTCCTACGAGCAGTACTTC.

This clone was seen more than once but under ten times. The rearrangement joins TRBV7-6 to TRBJ2-1; 11 bases align to TRBD2. Unmatched junction bases numbered 8, after V lost 5 bases and J lost 8 bases. The CDR3 contains 15 residues. Germline CDR1 reads SGHVS; CDR2 reads FNYEAQ. The DNA for the CDR3 is TGTGCCAGCAGCCCGACTAGCGGGAAAGGATATGAGCAGTTCTTC. This translates into CASSPTSGKGYEQFF.

This clone has more than one count but fewer than ten. The CDR3 reads CASSLQGLGNTEAFF. The CDR3 region has the DNA TGCGCCAGCAGCTTGCAGGGCTTGGGGAACACTGAAGCTTTCTTT. This chain links TRBV5-1 with TRBJ1-1; D possibly corresponds to TRBD1 (5 bases). This CDR3 comprises 15 residues. V lost 1 base and J lost 1, with 11 bases in between. Germline CDR1 reads SGHRS; CDR2 reads YFSETQ.

This clone was picked up a small number of times. V is TRBV5-4 and J is TRBJ2-7; no definite D call. CDR1 is SGHNT, CDR2 YYREEE, per germline (reference sequence). Trimming cost V 4 bases and J 3 bases, with 23 bases left between them. The CDR3 runs to 17 residues. CDR3 protein: CASSRKTVQGVFYEQYF. The CDR3 bases are TGTGCCAGCAGCCGGAAGACGGTCCAAGGAGTTTTCTACGAGCAGTACTTC.

The J gene is TRBJ2-1, the V gene TRBV2, with 13 positions matching TRBD2. This CDR3 comprises 14 residues. CDR1 is SNHLY, CDR2 FYNNEI, per germline. Trimming removed 6 bases from V and 6 bases from J; junction bases left unmatched: 2. The CDR3 DNA sequence: TGTGCCAGCAGCCGGACTAGCGGGGGCAATGAGCAGTTCTTC. This sequence encodes CASSRTSGGNEQFF.

This clone was detected a few times. The chain employs TRBV11-2 and TRBJ1-2; D is ambiguous. The CDR3 spans 12 residues. Germline V lookup: CDR1 SGHAT, CDR2 FQNNGV. V shed 6 bases and J shed 4 bases, with 9 bases lying between them. The CDR3 DNA reads as TGTGCCAGCAGTGGCCCTGGCTATGGCTACACCTTC. The encoded protein is CASSGPGYGYTF.

This clone has just a few counts. The V gene is TRBV7-9, the J gene TRBJ2-5, with 10 bases aligning to TRBD2. After removal of 3 bases from V and 2 bases from J, the junction contained 6 bases not matched to a gene. Germline V gives CDR1 SEHNR, CDR2 FQNEAQ (reference sequence). There are 16 residues in the CDR3. Here the CDR3 DNA reads TGTGCCAGCAGCTTCTCGAGCGGGAGGGGACAAGAGACCCAGTACTTC. It yields the protein CASSFSSGRGQETQYF.